This T cell receptor (beta chain) was documented in a study of cytomegalovirus exposure and HLA in healthy donors. This clone was picked up a small number of times. Its antigen remains unknown. Whole-study findings and limits: According to the study, 150 to 200 TCR beta chains were cytomegalovirus-associated.

13 Jbeta primers and 60 Vbeta primers were used for the PCR. The data were produced by immunoSEQ multiplex PCR, yet TCRdb's version contains in-frame clones alone and is incomplete. The data hold about 150,000 clones, with roughly 80% observed a single time. The CDR3 has 14 amino acids. The germline V gene has CDR1 LNHNV and CDR2 YYDKDF (reference sequence). V was pared by 3 bases and J by 3 bases, with 12 bases between. The receptor was derived from a woman between 45 and 60 years old in good health and CMV-seropositive. The specimen sequenced was PBMCs. This chain uses TRBV15 with TRBJ2-7; D may be TRBD1 (6 bases). The chain's CDR3 is CATSRLGQHYEQYF. CDR3 in DNA: TGTGCCACCAGCAGGCTAGGACAGCACTACGAGCAGTACTTC.